This entry lists 13 T cell receptor beta chains sequenced from one sample in a study of T cells in Graves' hyperthyroidism and ophthalmopathy. RNA transcripts yielded amplified TCR beta CDR3 regions. First-round RT-PCR with HTBI primers amplified the TCR CDR3 region. TCRdb re-called the multiplex PCR reads with MiXCR, one entry per CDR3 protein. Among 610,000 or so distinct CDR3 sequences listed, around 42% were seen once. The sequenced material came from peripheral blood or thyroid tissue (not recorded which). The source is a woman aged 18-29 years with Graves' hyperthyroidism.

This chain uses TRBV7-8 with TRBJ1-2; D is ambiguous. V dropped 5 bases and J dropped 3 bases, with 19 bases sitting between them. The germline CDR1 and CDR2 sequences are SGHVS and FQNEAQ. The CDR3 length is 16 residues. The CDR3 spells CASSLTFTPQYYGYTF. CDR3 coding DNA: TGTGCCAGCAGCCTCACCTTCACTCCGCAGTACTATGGCTACACCTTC. Full variable domain (outside the CDR3, taken from reference TRBV7-8 and TRBJ1-2): GAGVSQSPRYKVAKRGQDVALRCDPISGHVSLFWYQQALGQGPEFLTYFQNEAQLDKSGLPSDRFFAERPEGSVSTLKIQRTQQEDSAVYLCASSLTFTPQYYGYTFGSGTRLTVV.

The chain uses TRBV7-3 and TRBJ1-1; the D gene is possibly TRBD1 (5 bases). V lost 5 bases and J 6 bases, leaving 13 bases between the germline ends. The CDR3 sequence is 13 residues long. CDR1 is SGHTA, CDR2 FQGTGA, per germline. Here the CDR3 reads CASSPDRGSEAFF. The CDR3 DNA reads as TGTGCCAGCAGCCCTGACAGAGGGTCTGAAGCTTTCTTT.

The V gene is TRBV19, the J gene TRBJ1-2, with D possibly matching TRBD1 (6 bases). CDR1 and CDR2 from the germline V gene are LNHDA and SQIVND (reference sequence). V was clipped by 3 bases and J by 4 bases, with 9 bases between them. The CDR3 extends over 13 amino acids. CDR3 nucleotide sequence: TGTGCCAGTAGTATCCCGGACAGCTATGGCTACACCTTC. This codes for CASSIPDSYGYTF.

The chain uses TRBV24-1 and TRBJ1-5; D is unresolved. The germline V and J ends were trimmed by 7 bases and 0 bases, with 15 bases remaining between them. Germline CDR1 reads KGHDR; CDR2 reads SFDVKD. The CDR3 length is 16 residues. DNA of the CDR3: TGTGCCACCAGCAGCCCGGGTCACTATAGCAATCAGCCCCAGCATTTT. Its translation is CATSSPGHYSNQPQHF.

The V gene is TRBV6-2 or TRBV6-3, the J gene TRBJ2-5, with 11 bases matching TRBD2. The length of the CDR3 is 21 residues. CDR1 MNHEY and CDR2 SVGEGT come from the germline V gene. With 2 bases clipped from V and 0 bases from J, the junction kept 17 bases outside the gene matches. The CDR3 sequence is CASSYQDRTTSGAWYQETQYF. In DNA form, the CDR3 reads TGTGCCAGCAGTTACCAGGACAGGACGACTAGCGGGGCCTGGTACCAAGAGACCCAGTACTTC.

The rearrangement uses TRBV29-1 and TRBJ2-7; D is unresolved. Germline V CDR1 and CDR2: SQVTM, ANQGSEA. The V end lost 5 bases, the J end lost 0 bases, and 8 bases lay between the germline ends. This CDR3 has 12 amino acids. The CDR3 nucleotides are TGCAGCGTTCTCGTCGACTCCTACGAGCAGTACTTC. This encodes CSVLVDSYEQYF.

This clonotype was picked up a small number of times. V usage is TRBV30 and J usage is TRBJ1-5; unclear D gene. There are 13 residues in the CDR3. Trimming took 1 base from V and 4 from J, leaving 8 bases between them. Germline V CDR1 and CDR2: GTSNPN, SVGIG (reference sequence). Written as DNA, the CDR3 is TGTGCCTGGAGTGCTGGCAGAAATCAGCCCCAGCATTTT. Amino acid sequence: CAWSAGRNQPQHF.

This clonotype occurred many times. The chain is built from TRBV2 and TRBJ1-1; tentatively, D is TRBD1 (5 bases). Germline CDR1 reads SNHLY; CDR2 reads FYNNEI. The CDR3 runs to 14 residues. V was cut by 7 bases and J by 0 bases, with 12 bases left in between. The CDR3 nucleotides are TGTGCCAGCATGCCAGGGAAGATGAACACTGAAGCTTTCTTT. This codes for CASMPGKMNTEAFF.

This clonotype was picked up many times. The chain uses TRBV20-1 and TRBJ1-5; D gene unclear. Germline assignment: CDR1 DFQATT and CDR2 SNEGSKA (reference sequence). The CDR3 sequence is 14 residues long. V was trimmed by 6 bases and J by 3 bases, leaving 15 bases between them. The chain's CDR3 is CSATRGRDNQPQHF. DNA of the CDR3: TGCAGTGCCACACGAGGACGGGACAATCAGCCCCAGCATTTT.

This clonotype was found many times. The rearrangement links TRBV5-1 to TRBJ1-6; perhaps TRBD1 as D (6 bases). The V and J ends lost 1 base and 4 bases respectively, with 9 bases between them. This CDR3 is 15 amino acids long. Germline lookup yields CDR1 SGHRS and CDR2 YFSETQ. Here the CDR3 reads CASSLFQGYNSPLHF. The DNA of the CDR3 is TGCGCCAGCAGCTTGTTTCAGGGGTATAATTCACCCCTCCACTTT.

This clonotype was observed a single time. A clone one base away is much larger, so this may be a read error. V usage is TRBV25-1 and J usage is TRBJ2-5, with D perhaps TRBD2 (6 bases). V was shortened by 5 bases and J by 5 bases, with 18 bases between the two germline ends. The CDR3 contains 15 residues. From germline, CDR1 is MGHDK and CDR2 SYGVNS. The CDR3 DNA follows: TGTGCCAGCAGTACCGAGACTCACCGGGGGGAGACCCAGTACTTC. Protein: CASSTETHRGETQYF.

In this sample, this clonotype turned up a few times. This chain connects TRBV18 to TRBJ2-2, with D perhaps TRBD2 (6 bases). With 2 bases removed from V and 11 bases from J, the gap between germline ends came to 15 bases. Per germline, CDR1 KGHSH and CDR2 LQKENI. The CDR3 is 14 amino acids. For the CDR3, the DNA is TGTGCCAGCTCACCAGGCTCTAGCGCACCCGAGCTGTTTTTT. The encoded protein is CASSPGSSAPELFF.

This clonotype was picked up one time. CDR3 bases: TGTGCCACCGGGTCAGGGGAGAAGTGTAGGAGCACTGAAGCTTTCTTT. Its protein product is CATGSGEKCRSTEAFF. The chain employs TRBV24-1 and TRBJ1-1, with D possibly being TRBD1 (6 bases). Germline V CDR1 and CDR2: KGHDR, SFDVKD. Between the trimmed V and J ends, which lost 9 bases and 4 bases, there was a span of 23 bases. This CDR3 spans 16 amino acids.